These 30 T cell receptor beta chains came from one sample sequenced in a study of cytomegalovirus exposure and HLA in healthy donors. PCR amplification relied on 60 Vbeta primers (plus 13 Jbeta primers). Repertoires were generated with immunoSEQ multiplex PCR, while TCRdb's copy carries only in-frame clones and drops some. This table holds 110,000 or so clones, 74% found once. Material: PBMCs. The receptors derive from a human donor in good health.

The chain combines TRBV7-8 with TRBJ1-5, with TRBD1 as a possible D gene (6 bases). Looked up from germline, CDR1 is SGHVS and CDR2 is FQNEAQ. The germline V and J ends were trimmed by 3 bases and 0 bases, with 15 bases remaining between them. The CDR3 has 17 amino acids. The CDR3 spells CASSFSTGPYSNQPQHF. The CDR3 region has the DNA TGTGCCAGCAGCTTCTCGACAGGTCCCTATAGCAATCAGCCCCAGCATTTT.

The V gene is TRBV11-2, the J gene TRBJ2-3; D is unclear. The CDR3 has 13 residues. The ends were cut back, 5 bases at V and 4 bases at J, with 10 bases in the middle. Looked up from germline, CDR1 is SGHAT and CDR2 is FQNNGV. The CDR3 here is CASSPTRADTQYF. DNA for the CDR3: TGTGCCAGCAGCCCTACTCGGGCAGATACGCAGTATTTT.

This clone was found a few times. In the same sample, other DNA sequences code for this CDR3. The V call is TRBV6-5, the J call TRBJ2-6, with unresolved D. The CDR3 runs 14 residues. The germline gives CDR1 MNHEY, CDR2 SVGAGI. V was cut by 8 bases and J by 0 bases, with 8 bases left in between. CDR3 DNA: TGTGCCAGCTCCACCGGCTCTGGGGCCAACGTCCTGACTTTC. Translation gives CASSTGSGANVLTF.

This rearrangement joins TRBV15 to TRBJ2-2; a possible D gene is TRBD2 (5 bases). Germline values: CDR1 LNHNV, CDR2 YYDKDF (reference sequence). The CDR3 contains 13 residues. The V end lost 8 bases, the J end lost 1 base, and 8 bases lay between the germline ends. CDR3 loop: CATEEGNTGELFF. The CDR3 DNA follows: TGTGCCACCGAAGAGGGGAACACCGGGGAGCTGTTTTTT.

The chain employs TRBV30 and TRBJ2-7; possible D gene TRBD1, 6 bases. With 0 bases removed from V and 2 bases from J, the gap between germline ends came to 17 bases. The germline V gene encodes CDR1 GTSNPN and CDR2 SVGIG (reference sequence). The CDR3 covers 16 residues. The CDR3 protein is CAWSVSWRSGAYEQYF. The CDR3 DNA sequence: TGTGCCTGGAGTGTAAGTTGGCGGTCAGGGGCCTACGAGCAGTACTTC. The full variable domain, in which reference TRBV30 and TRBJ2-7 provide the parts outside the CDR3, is SQTIHQWPATLVQPVGSPLSLECTVEGTSNPNLYWYRQAAGRGLQLLFYSVGIGQISSEVPQNLSASRPQDRQFILSSKKLLLSDSGFYLCAWSVSWRSGAYEQYFGPGTRLTVT.

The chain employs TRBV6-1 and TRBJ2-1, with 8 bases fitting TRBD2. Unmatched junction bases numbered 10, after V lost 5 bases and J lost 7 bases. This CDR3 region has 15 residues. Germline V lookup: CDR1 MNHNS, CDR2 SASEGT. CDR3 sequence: CASSTSGTRGNEQFF. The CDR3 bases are TGTGCCAGCAGTACTAGCGGAACTAGGGGGAATGAGCAGTTCTTC.

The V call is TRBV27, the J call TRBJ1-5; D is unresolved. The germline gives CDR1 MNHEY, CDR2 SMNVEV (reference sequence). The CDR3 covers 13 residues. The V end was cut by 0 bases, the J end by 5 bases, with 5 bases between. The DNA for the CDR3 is TGTGCCAGCAGTTTATCCCGGGATCAGCCCCAGCATTTT. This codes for CASSLSRDQPQHF.

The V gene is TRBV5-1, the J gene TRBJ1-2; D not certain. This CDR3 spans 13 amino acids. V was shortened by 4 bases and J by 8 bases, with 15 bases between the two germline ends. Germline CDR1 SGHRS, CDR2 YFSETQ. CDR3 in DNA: TGCGCCAGCAGCGAGGTCGGAGGAGAGGGCTACACCTTC. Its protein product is CASSEVGGEGYTF.

This CDR3 reads CASSLGTATSNQPQHF. The CDR3 DNA reads TGTGCCAGCAGTTTAGGGACAGCCACGAGCAATCAGCCCCAGCATTTT. The chain employs TRBV6-5 and TRBJ1-5, with 7 nucleotides matching TRBD1. The germline V gene encodes CDR1 MNHEY and CDR2 SVGAGI. V lost 4 bases to trimming and J lost 1 base; unmatched junction nucleotides: 7. The CDR3 loop spans 16 amino acids.

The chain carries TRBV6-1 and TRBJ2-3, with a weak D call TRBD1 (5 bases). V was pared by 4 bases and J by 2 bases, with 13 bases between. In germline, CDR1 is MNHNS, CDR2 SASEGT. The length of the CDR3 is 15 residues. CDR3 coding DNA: TGTGCCAGCAGTGCTCGGCAGGGCACCACAGATACGCAGTATTTT. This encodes CASSARQGTTDTQYF.

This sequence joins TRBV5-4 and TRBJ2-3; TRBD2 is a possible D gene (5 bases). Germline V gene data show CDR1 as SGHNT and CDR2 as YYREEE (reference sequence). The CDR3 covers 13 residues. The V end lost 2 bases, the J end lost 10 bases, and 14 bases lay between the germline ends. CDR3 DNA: TGTGCCAGCAGCTTCGACCCCTCGGGATCGCAGTATTTT. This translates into CASSFDPSGSQYF. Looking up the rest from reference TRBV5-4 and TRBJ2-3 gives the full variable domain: ETGVTQSPTHLIKTRGQQVTLRCSSQSGHNTVSWYQQALGQGPQFIFQYYREEENGRGNFPPRFSGLQFPNYSSELNVNALELDDSALYLCASSFDPSGSQYFGPGTRLTVL.

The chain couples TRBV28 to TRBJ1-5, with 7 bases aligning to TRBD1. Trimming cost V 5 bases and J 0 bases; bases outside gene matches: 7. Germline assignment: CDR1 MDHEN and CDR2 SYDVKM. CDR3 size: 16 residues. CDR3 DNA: TGTGCCAGCAGTGGGACAGCGGAATATAGCAATCAGCCCCAGCATTTT. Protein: CASSGTAEYSNQPQHF.

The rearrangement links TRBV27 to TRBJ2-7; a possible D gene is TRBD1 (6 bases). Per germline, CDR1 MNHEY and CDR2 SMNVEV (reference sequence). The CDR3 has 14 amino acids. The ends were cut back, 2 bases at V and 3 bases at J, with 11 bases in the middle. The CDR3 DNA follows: TGTGCCAGCAGTTTAGGGGGCCCCGACTACGAGCAGTACTTC. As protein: CASSLGGPDYEQYF.

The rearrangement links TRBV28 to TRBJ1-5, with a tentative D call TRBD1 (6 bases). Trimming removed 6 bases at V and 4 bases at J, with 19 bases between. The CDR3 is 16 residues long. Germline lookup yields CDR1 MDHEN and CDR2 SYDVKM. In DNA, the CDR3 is TGTGCCAGCAGGCTCATCTCCGGGACACCTAATCAGCCCCAGCATTTT. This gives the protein CASRLISGTPNQPQHF. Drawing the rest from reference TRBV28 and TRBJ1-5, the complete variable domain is DVKVTQSSRYLVKRTGEKVFLECVQDMDHENMFWYRQDPGLGLRLIYFSYDVKMKEKGDIPEGYSVSREKKERFSLILESASTNQTSMYLCASRLISGTPNQPQHFGDGTRLSIL.

The CDR3 here is CSVIDRGEQYF. CDR3 nucleotides: TGCAGCGTGATCGACAGGGGCGAGCAGTACTTC. The chain has TRBV29-1 and TRBJ2-7; 8 nucleotides line up with TRBD1. The CDR3 length is 11 residues. After removal of 6 bases from V and 6 bases from J, the junction contained 4 bases not matched to a gene. The germline CDR1 and CDR2 sequences are SQVTM and ANQGSEA.

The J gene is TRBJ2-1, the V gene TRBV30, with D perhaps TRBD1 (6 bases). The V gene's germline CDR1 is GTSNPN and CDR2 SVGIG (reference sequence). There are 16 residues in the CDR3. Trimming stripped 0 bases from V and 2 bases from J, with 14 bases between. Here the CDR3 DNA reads TGTGCCTGGAGTGTAGAGGTCAGGGGCCCCTACAATGAGCAGTTCTTC. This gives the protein CAWSVEVRGPYNEQFF.

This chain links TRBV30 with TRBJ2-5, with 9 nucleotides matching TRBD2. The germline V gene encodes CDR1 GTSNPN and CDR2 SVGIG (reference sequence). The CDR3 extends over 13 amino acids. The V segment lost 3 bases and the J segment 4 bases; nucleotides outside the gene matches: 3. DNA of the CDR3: TGTGCCTGGAGCCGGCGGGAGGGAGAGACCCAGTACTTC. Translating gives CAWSRREGETQYF.

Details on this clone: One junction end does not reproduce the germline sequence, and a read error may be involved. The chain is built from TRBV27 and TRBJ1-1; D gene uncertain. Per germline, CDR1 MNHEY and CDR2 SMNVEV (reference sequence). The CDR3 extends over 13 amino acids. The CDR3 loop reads CASSAVVNAEAFF. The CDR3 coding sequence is TGTGCCAGCAGTGCGGTGGTGAACGCTGAAGCTTTCTTT.

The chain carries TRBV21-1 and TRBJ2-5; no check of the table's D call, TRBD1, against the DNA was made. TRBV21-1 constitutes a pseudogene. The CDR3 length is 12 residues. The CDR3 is CASRGVKETQYF. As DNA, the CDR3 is TGTGCCAGCAGAGGGGTTAAAGAGACCCAGTACTTC.

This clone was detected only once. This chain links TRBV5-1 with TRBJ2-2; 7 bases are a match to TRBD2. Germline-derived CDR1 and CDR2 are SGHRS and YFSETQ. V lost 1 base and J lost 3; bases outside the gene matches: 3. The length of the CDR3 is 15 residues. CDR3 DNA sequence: TGCGCCAGCAGCTTGAGTGGGGGGGACACCGGGGAGCTGTTTTTT. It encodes CASSLSGGDTGELFF. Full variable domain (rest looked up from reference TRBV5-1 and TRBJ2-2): KAGVTQTPRYLIKTRGQQVTLSCSPISGHRSVSWYQQTPGQGLQFLFEYFSETQRNKGNFPGRFSGRQFSNSRSEMNVSTLELGDSALYLCASSLSGGDTGELFFGEGSRLTVL.

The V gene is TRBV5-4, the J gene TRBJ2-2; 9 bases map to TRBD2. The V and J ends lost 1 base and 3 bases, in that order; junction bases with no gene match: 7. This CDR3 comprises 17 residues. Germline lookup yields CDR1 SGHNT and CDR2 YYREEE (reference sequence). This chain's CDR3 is CASSLFNSGRDTGELFF. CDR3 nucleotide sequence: TGTGCCAGCAGCTTGTTCAATAGCGGGAGAGACACCGGGGAGCTGTTTTTT.

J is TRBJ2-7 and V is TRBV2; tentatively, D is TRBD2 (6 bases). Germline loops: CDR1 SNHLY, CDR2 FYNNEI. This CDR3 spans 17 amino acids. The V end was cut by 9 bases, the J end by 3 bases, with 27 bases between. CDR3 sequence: CASTFAGPKYDHYEQYF. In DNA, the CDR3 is TGTGCCAGTACTTTCGCGGGGCCCAAATACGACCACTACGAGCAGTACTTC.

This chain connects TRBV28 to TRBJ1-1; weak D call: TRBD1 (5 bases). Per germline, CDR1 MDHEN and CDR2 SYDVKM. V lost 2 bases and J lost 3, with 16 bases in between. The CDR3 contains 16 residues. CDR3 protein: CASSLGGARGDTEAFF. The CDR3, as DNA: TGTGCCAGCAGTTTAGGAGGGGCGCGGGGAGACACTGAAGCTTTCTTT.

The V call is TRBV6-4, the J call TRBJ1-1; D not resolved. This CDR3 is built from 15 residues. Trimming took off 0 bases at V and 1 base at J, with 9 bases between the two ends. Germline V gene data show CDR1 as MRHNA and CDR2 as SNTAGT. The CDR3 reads CASSDSPGPNTEAFF. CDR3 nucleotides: TGTGCCAGCAGTGACTCGCCGGGTCCGAACACTGAAGCTTTCTTT.

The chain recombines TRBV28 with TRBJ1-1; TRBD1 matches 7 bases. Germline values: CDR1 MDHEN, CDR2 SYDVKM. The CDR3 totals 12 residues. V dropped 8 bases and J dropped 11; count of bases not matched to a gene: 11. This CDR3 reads CASGWTGLFAFF. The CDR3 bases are TGTGCCAGCGGATGGACAGGTCTGTTTGCTTTCTTT.

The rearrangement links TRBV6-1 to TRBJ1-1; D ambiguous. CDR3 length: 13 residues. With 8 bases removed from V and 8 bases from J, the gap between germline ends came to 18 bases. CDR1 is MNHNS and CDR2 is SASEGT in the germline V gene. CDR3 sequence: CASHRLGGKEAFF. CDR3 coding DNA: TGTGCCAGCCACCGACTGGGAGGGAAAGAAGCTTTCTTT.

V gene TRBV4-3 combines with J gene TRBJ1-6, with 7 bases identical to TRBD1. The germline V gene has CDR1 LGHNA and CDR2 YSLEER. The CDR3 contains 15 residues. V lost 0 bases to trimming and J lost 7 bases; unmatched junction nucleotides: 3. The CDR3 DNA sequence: TGCGCCAGCAGCCAAGATTGGGACAGCAATTCACCCCTCCACTTT. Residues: CASSQDWDSNSPLHF.

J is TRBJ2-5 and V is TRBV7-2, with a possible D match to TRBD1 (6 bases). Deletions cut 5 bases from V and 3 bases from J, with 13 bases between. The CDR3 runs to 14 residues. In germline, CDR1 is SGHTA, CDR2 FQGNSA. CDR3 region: CASSPGHGKETQYF. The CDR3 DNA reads TGTGCCAGCAGCCCGGGACACGGAAAAGAGACCCAGTACTTC.

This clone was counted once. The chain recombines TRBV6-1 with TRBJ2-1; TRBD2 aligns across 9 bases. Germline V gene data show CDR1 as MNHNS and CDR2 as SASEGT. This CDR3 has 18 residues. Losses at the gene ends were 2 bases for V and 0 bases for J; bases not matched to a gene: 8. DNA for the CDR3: TGTGCCAGCAGTGAAATAGCGGGGGCCCCTCTCTCCTACAATGAGCAGTTCTTC. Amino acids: CASSEIAGAPLSYNEQFF.

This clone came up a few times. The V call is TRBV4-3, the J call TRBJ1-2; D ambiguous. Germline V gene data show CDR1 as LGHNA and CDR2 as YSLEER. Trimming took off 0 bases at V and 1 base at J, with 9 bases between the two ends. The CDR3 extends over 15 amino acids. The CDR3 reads CASSQEVGSNYGYTF. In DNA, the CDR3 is TGCGCCAGCAGCCAAGAGGTTGGCAGTAACTATGGCTACACCTTC.